This TCR beta chain is from a study of T cells after yellow fever vaccination. Each CDR3 protein gets one entry after TCRdb re-called the 5' RACE reads with MiXCR. Of some 390,000 distinct CDR3 sequences in the sample, 15% to 20% are singletons; the top ten hold roughly a sixth. There are 15 residues in the CDR3. V shed 5 bases and J shed 4 bases, with 17 bases lying between them. The sample here was PBMCs, taken before the yellow fever booster vaccination. This clonotype originated in a young man who received the YFV17D yellow fever vaccine. V gene TRBV12-3 or TRBV12-4 combines with J gene TRBJ1-1; unclear D gene. CDR3 nucleotide sequence: TGTGCCAGCAGTCCATCACTCGTGCGGGGCACTGAAGCTTTCTTT. Its translation: CASSPSLVRGTEAFF.